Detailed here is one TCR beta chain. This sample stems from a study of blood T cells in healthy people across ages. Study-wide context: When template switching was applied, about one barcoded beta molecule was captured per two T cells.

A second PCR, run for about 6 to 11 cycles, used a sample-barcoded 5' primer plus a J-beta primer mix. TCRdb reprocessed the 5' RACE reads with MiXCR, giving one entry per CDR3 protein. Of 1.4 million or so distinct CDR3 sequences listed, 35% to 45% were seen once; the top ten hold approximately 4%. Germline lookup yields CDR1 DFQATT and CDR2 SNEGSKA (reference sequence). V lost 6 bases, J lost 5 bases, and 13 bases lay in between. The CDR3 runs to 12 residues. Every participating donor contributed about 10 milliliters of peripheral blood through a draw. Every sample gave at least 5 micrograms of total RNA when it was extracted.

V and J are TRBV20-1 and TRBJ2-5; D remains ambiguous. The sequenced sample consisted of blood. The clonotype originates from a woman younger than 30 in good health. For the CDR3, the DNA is TGCAGTGCAATAGGACCTCTGGAGACCCAGTACTTC. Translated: CSAIGPLETQYF.